One and the same sample provided the 12 T cell receptor beta chains below, sequenced in a study of T cells after yellow fever vaccination. TCRdb processed the 5' RACE reads anew with MiXCR; each CDR3 protein has one entry. The sample has about 220,000 distinct CDR3 sequences; 6% to 8% are singletons. This sample comprised CD4+ T cells sorted from PBMCs, obtained on the day of the yellow fever booster vaccination. The receptors come from a man aged 25-45 years who received the YFV17D yellow fever vaccine.

The chain recombines TRBV5-1 with TRBJ2-1, with D possibly being TRBD2 (6 bases). From germline, CDR1 is SGHRS and CDR2 YFSETQ. Trimming took 4 bases from V and 12 from J, leaving 14 bases between them. The CDR3 has 12 amino acids. The CDR3: CASSPLGEVQFF. The CDR3 DNA follows: TGCGCCAGCAGCCCCCTTGGGGAGGTGCAGTTCTTC.

This clonotype turned up a few times. The chain combines TRBV29-1 with TRBJ1-2; no firm D call. V lost 4 bases and J lost 6, with 12 bases in between. Germline V gene lookup returns CDR1 SQVTM and CDR2 ANQGSEA. The CDR3 sequence is 12 residues long. The CDR3 reads CSVVSGYHGYTF. For the CDR3, the DNA is TGCAGCGTTGTCTCGGGGTACCATGGCTACACCTTC.

This clonotype has more than one count but fewer than ten. The chain joins TRBV12-3 or TRBV12-4 to TRBJ1-4, with D possibly being TRBD1 (5 bases). V lost 3 bases and J lost 8, with 16 bases in between. This CDR3 contains 15 residues. In DNA form, the CDR3 reads TGTGCCAGCAGTTTGGGCGGCGCCGGGGGGGAAAAACTGTTTTTT. Its translation: CASSLGGAGGEKLFF.

The gene calls are TRBV7-2 and TRBJ2-7; D is perhaps TRBD2 (7 bases). V was cut by 2 bases and J by 4 bases, with 15 bases left in between. This CDR3 has 15 amino acids. From germline, CDR1 is SGHTA and CDR2 FQGNSA. The CDR3 DNA reads as TGTGCCAGCAGCTTAAGGGGGGGACCCGGGTACGAGCAGTACTTC. Translation: CASSLRGGPGYEQYF.

This clonotype was counted only a few times. The chain joins TRBV7-9 to TRBJ2-1; D might be TRBD2 (6 bases). The germline gives CDR1 SEHNR, CDR2 FQNEAQ (reference sequence). CDR3 length: 15 amino acids. Trimming shortened V by 7 bases and J by 0 bases, and 13 bases separated the two germline ends. The CDR3 DNA reads as TGTGCCAGCACCGCCCGGGGGATCTCCTACAATGAGCAGTTCTTC. It is translated as CASTARGISYNEQFF.

This clonotype was picked up many times. The J gene is TRBJ1-4, the V gene TRBV25-1, with no clear D. The CDR3 spans 16 residues. Per the germline V gene, CDR1 is MGHDK and CDR2 is SYGVNS. The V end was cut by 4 bases, the J end by 0 bases, with 12 bases between. The CDR3 region is CASSVFSTPTNEKLFF. The DNA of the CDR3 is TGTGCCAGCAGTGTTTTTTCGACACCAACTAATGAAAAACTGTTTTTT.

This clonotype has a count of ten or more. The chain is built from TRBV7-2 and TRBJ2-5; no definite D call. Germline lookup yields CDR1 SGHTA and CDR2 FQGNSA. This CDR3 region has 12 residues. Trimming removed 1 base from V and 4 bases from J, with 4 bases in between. The CDR3 protein is CASSLVRETQYF. The CDR3 nucleotides read TGTGCCAGCAGCTTAGTGAGAGAGACCCAGTACTTC.

This clonotype was detected a few times. The chain is built from TRBV25-1 and TRBJ1-4, with 7 bases that match TRBD1. The trim removed 6 bases at V and 4 bases at J, leaving 8 bases unmatched. Germline loops: CDR1 MGHDK, CDR2 SYGVNS. The CDR3 totals 15 residues. Here the CDR3 reads CASSSEGQVNEKLFF. As DNA, the CDR3 is TGTGCCAGCAGCAGTGAAGGACAGGTTAATGAAAAACTGTTTTTT.

This clonotype has only a few counts. The V gene is TRBV12-3 or TRBV12-4, the J gene TRBJ2-1, with TRBD1 as a possible D gene (6 bases). The CDR3 contains 16 residues. V was clipped by 2 bases and J by 9 bases, with 20 bases between them. CDR3 sequence (DNA): TGTGCCAGCAGTTTACAGAGTCTAGGGGGTCGAGGTGAGCAGTTCTTC. Protein sequence: CASSLQSLGGRGEQFF.

This clonotype has ten or more counts. The chain is built from TRBV14 and TRBJ1-1; a possible D gene is TRBD1 (6 bases). Germline V gene sequence: CDR1 SGHDN, CDR2 FVKESK. Trimming left V 4 bases short and J 8 bases short, with 17 bases between. The CDR3 runs to 14 residues. The CDR3 DNA follows: TGTGCCAGCAGCCGAGGCCTCAGGGGCGCCGAAGCTTTCTTT. This encodes CASSRGLRGAEAFF.

V usage is TRBV15 and J usage is TRBJ2-3; TRBD1 is a possible D gene (6 bases). The CDR3 covers 15 residues. Germline CDR1 LNHNV, CDR2 YYDKDF (reference sequence). Trimming removed 3 bases from V and 3 bases from J, with 13 bases in between. CDR3 sequence (DNA): TGTGCCACCAGCAGGGCCGGCACAGGGACAGATACGCAGTATTTT. It encodes CATSRAGTGTDTQYF. The entire variable domain, with the rest obtained from reference TRBV15 and TRBJ2-3, is as follows: DAMVIQNPRYQVTQFGKPVTLSCSQTLNHNVMYWYQQKSSQAPKLLFHYYDKDFNNEADTPDNFQSRRPNTSFCFLDIRSPGLGDTAMYLCATSRAGTGTDTQYFGPGTRLTVL.

This clonotype came up a few times. The chain combines TRBV3-1 with TRBJ1-2; 8 bases fit TRBD1. Trimming removed 0 bases from V and 4 bases from J; junction bases left unmatched: 7. CDR3 length: 16 residues. The germline V gene encodes CDR1 LGHDT and CDR2 YNNKEL (reference sequence). The CDR3 is CASSQDPGTGGYGYTF. The CDR3 DNA is TGTGCCAGCAGCCAAGACCCTGGGACAGGCGGCTATGGCTACACCTTC.